Reported below is one T cell receptor beta chain. This entry comes from a study of blood T cell repertoires in COVID-19. CDR1 and CDR2 from the germline V gene are SEHNR and FQNEAQ (reference sequence). The CDR3 covers 13 residues. Trimming at V came to 5 bases and at J to 7 bases, leaving 6 bases not matched to a gene. The repertoire was sequenced with immunoSEQ multiplex PCR; TCRdb's copy has only in-frame clones and lacks some. The sample has 140,000 or so clones, more than 80% seen once. The rearrangement uses TRBV7-9 and TRBJ2-5; 8 bases map to TRBD1. This clonotype originated in a woman between 18 and 29 years old who had been exposed to COVID-19. Specimen: PBMCs or T cells enriched from blood (not recorded which). The CDR3 DNA reads as TGTGCCAGCAGCCCTGGACAGGGCGGGACCCAGTACTTC. The encoded protein is CASSPGQGGTQYF.